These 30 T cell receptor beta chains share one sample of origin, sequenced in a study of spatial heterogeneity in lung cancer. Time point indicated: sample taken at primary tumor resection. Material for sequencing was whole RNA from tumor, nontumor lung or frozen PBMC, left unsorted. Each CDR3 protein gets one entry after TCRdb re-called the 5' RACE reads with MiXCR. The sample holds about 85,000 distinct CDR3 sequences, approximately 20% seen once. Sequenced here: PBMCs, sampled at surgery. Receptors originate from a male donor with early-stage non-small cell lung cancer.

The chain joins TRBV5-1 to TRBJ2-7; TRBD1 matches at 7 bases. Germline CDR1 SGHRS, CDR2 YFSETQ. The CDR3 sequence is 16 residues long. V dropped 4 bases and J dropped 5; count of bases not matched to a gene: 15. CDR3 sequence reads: CASSRDSIRSGDEQYF. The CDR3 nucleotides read TGCGCCAGCAGCCGGGACAGCATACGCTCAGGGGACGAGCAGTACTTC.

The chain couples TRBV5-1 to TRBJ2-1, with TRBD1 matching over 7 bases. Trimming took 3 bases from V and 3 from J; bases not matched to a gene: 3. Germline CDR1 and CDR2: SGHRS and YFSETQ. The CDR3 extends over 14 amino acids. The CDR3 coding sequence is TGCGCCAGCAGCTCCGGGACAGTCTACAATGAGCAGTTCTTC. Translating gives CASSSGTVYNEQFF.

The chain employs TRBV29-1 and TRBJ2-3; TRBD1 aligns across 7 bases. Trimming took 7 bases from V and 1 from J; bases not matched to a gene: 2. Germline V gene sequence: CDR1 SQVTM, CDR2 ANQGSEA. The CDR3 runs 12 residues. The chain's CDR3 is CSAGQGTDTQYF. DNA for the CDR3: TGCAGCGCCGGACAGGGCACAGATACGCAGTATTTT.

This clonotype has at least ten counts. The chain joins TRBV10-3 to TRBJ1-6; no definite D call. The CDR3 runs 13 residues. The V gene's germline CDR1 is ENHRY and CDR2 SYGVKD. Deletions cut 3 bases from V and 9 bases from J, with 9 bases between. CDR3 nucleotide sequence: TGTGCCATCAGTGACCCCGTGGGTTCACCCCTCCACTTT. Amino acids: CAISDPVGSPLHF.

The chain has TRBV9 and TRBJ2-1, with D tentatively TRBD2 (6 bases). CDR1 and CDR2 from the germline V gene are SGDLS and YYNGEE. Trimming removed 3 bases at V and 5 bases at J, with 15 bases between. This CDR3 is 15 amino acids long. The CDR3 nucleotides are TGTGCCAGCAGCGCCCCGGCGGGGTCCCACAATGAGCAGTTCTTC. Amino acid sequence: CASSAPAGSHNEQFF.

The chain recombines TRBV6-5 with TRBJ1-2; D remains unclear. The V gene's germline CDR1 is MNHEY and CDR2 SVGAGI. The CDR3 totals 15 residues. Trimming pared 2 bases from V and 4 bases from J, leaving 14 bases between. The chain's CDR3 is CASSYRPGFGYGYTF. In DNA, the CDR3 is TGTGCCAGCAGTTACCGCCCGGGCTTTGGCTATGGCTACACCTTC.

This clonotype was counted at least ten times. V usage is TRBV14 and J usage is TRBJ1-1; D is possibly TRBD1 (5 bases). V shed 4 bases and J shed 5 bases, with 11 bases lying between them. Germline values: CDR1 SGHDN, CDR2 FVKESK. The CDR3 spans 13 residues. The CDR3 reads CASSPGRGTEAFF. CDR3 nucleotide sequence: TGTGCCAGCAGCCCGGGTCGGGGGACTGAAGCTTTCTTT. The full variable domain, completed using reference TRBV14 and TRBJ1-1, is EAGVTQFPSHSVIEKGQTVTLRCDPISGHDNLYWYRRVMGKEIKFLLHFVKESKQDESGMPNNRFLAERTGGTYSTLKVQPAELEDSGVYFCASSPGRGTEAFFGQGTRLTVV.

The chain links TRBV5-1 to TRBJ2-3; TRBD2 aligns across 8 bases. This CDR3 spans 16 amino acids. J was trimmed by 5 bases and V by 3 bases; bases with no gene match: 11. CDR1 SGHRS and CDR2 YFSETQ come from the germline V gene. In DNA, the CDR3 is TGCGCCAGCAGCTCAGGGACTAGTCGTTTAGGAGATACGCAGTATTTT. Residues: CASSSGTSRLGDTQYF.

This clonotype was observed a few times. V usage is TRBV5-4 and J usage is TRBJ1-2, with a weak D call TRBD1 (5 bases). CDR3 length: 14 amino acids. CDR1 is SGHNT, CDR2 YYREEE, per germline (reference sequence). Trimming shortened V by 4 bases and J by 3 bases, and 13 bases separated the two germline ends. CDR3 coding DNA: TGTGCCAGCAGCCCAGACCGAGGGGACTATGGCTACACCTTC. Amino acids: CASSPDRGDYGYTF.

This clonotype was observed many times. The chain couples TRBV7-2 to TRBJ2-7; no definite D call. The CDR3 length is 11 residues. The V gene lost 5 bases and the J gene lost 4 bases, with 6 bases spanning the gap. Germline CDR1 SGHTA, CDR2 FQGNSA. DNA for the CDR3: TGTGCCAGCAGCACAAGTTACGAGCAGTACTTC. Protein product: CASSTSYEQYF.

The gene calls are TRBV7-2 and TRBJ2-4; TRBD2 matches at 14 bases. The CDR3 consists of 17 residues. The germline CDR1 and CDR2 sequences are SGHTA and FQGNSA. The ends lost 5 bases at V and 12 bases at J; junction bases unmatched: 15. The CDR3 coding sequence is TGTGCCAGCAGCCGCAGACTAGCGGGGGGGCCACAGGGAGATCAGTACTTC. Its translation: CASSRRLAGGPQGDQYF.

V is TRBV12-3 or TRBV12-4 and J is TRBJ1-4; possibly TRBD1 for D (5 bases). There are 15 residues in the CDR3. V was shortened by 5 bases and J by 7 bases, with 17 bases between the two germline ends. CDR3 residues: CASSPAGGRGEKLFF. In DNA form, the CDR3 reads TGTGCCAGCAGTCCAGCGGGGGGGAGGGGTGAAAAACTGTTTTTT.

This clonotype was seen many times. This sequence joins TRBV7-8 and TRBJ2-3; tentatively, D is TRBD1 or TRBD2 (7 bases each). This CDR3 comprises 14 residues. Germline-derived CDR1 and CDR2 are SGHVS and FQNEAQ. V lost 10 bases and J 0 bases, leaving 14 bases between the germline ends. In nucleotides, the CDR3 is TGTGCCACCTCAGGGGGGGCGAGCACAGATACGCAGTATTTT. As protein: CATSGGASTDTQYF.

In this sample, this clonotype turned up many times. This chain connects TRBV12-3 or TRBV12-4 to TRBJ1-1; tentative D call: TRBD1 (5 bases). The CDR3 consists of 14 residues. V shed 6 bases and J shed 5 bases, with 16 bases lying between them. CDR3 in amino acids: CASRKPGGGTEAFF. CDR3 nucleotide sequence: TGTGCCAGCAGGAAGCCGGGGGGAGGGACTGAAGCTTTCTTT.

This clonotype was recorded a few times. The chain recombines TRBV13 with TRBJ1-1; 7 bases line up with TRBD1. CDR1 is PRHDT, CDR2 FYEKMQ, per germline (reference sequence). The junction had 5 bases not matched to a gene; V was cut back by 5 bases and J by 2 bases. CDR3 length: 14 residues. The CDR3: CASSPGQLNTEAFF. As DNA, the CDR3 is TGTGCCAGCAGCCCGGGACAGCTAAACACTGAAGCTTTCTTT.

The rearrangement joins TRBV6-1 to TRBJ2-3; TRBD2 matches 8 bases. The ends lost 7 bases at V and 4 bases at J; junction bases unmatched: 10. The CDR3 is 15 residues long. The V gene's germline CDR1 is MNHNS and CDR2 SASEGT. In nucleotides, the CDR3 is TGTGCCAGCACCCCCGCGGGGGGAGGATCAGATACGCAGTATTTT. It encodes CASTPAGGGSDTQYF.

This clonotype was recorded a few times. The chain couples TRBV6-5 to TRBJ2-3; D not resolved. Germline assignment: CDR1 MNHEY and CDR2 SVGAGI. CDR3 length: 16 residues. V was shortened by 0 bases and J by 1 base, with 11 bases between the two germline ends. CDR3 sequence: CASSYSTVSGTDTQYF. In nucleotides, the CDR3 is TGTGCCAGCAGTTACTCGACGGTTTCGGGCACAGATACGCAGTATTTT.

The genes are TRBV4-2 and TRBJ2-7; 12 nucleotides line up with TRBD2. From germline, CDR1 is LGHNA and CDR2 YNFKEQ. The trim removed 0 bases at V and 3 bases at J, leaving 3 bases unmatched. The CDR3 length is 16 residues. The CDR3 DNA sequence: TGTGCCAGCAGCCAAGATCTAGCGGGAGGGATCTACGAGCAGTACTTC. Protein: CASSQDLAGGIYEQYF.

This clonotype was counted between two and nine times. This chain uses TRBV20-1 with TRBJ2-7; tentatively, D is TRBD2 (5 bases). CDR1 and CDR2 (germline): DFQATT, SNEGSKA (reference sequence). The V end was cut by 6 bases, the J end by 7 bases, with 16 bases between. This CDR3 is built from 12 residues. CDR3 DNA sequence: TGCAGTGCCGGGTCGAGGGCGCGAGAGCAGTACTTC. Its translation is CSAGSRAREQYF.

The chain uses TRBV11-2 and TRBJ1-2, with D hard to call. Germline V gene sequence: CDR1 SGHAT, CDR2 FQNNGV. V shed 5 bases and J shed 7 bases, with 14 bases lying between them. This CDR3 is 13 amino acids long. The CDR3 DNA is TGTGCCAGCAGCCCGCTCGCCCGGGGTGGCTACACCTTC. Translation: CASSPLARGGYTF.

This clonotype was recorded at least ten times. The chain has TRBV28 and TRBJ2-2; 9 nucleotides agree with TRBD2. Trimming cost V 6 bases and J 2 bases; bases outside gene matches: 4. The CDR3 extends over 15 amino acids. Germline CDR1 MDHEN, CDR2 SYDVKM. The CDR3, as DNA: TGTGCCAGCAGGCGGGGGGGCACAAACACCGGGGAGCTGTTTTTT. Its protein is CASRRGGTNTGELFF.

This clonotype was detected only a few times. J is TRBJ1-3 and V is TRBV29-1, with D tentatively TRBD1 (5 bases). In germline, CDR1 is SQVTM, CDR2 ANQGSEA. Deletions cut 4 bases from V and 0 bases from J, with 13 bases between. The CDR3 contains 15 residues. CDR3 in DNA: TGCAGCGTTGGACCGGGACGGAGCTCTGGAAACACCATATATTTT. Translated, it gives CSVGPGRSSGNTIYF.

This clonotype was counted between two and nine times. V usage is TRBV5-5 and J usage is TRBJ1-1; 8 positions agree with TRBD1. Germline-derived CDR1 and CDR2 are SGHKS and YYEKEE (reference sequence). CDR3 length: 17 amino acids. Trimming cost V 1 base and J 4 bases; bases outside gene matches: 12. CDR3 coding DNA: TGTGCCAGCAGCTTGAGAGGACAGGGTCCGGTGGGCACTGAAGCTTTCTTT. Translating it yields CASSLRGQGPVGTEAFF.

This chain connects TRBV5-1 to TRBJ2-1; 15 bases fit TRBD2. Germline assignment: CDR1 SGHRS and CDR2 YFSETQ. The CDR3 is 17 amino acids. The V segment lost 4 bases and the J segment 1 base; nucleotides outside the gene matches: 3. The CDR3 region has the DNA TGCGCCAGCAGCGCAGGACTAGCGGGAGGGTCCTACAATGAGCAGTTCTTC. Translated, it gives CASSAGLAGGSYNEQFF.

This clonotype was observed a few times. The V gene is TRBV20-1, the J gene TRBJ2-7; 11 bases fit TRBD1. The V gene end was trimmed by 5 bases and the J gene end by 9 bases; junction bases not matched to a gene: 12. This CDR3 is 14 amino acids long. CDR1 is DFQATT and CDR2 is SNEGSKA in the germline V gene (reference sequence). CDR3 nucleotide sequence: TGCAGTGCTCCTTTATCGGGACAGGGGGATTTGCAGTACTTC. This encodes CSAPLSGQGDLQYF.

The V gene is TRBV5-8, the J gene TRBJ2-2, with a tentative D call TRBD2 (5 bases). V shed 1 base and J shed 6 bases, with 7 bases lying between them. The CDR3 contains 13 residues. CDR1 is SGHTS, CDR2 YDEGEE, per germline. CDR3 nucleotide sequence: TGTGCCAGCAGCTTGAGCGGAGCCGGGGAGCTGTTTTTT. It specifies CASSLSGAGELFF.

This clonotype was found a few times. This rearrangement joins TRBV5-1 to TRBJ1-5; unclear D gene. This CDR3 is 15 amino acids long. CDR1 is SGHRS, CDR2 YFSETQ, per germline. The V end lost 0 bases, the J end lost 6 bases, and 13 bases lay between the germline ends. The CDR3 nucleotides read TGCGCCAGCAGCTTGGAGCTGGGAGAAGGTCAGCCCCAGCATTTT. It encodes CASSLELGEGQPQHF. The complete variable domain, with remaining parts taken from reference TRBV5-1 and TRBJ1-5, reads KAGVTQTPRYLIKTRGQQVTLSCSPISGHRSVSWYQQTPGQGLQFLFEYFSETQRNKGNFPGRFSGRQFSNSRSEMNVSTLELGDSALYLCASSLELGEGQPQHFGDGTRLSIL.

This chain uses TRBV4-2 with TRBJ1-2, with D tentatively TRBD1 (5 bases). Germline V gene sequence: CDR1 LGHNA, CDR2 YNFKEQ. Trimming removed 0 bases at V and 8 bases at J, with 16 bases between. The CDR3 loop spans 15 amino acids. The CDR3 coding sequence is TGTGCCAGCAGCCAAGATTTGACAGTAGCAAGGGGCTACACCTTC. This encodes CASSQDLTVARGYTF.

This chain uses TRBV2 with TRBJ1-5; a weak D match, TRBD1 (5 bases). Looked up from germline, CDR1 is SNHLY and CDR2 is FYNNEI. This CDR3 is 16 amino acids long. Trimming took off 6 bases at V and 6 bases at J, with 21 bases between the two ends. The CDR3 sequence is CASSAGERGSGQPQHF. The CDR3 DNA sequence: TGTGCCAGCAGCGCAGGAGAACGGGGGAGTGGTCAGCCCCAGCATTTT.

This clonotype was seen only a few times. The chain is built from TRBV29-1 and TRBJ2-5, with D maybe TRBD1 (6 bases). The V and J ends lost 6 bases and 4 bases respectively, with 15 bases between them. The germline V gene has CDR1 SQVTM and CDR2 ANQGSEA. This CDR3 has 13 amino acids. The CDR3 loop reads CSVRGGRGETQYF. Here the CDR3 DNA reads TGCAGCGTCCGAGGAGGCAGGGGAGAGACCCAGTACTTC.